This TCR beta chain is from a study of T cells after yellow fever vaccination. About the research overall: Researchers used SMART-Seq v4 Ultra Low Input to prepare fractions that had low cell numbers.

The V gene lost 10 bases and the J gene lost 2 bases, with 13 bases spanning the gap. CDR3 length equals 13 residues. Study-level points and caveats: Just a small share of clonotypes turned up in the CD4 compartment as well as the CD8 compartment.

It was through 5'RACE template switching that TCR cDNA was made, with a universal primer site and UMIs added. TCRdb recomputed calls from the 5' RACE reads with MiXCR, one row per CDR3 protein. This sample yields 450,000 to 600,000 distinct CDR3 sequences, of which approximately 13% are seen a single time; about 14% belongs to the top ten. As regards this clonotype: Its antigen is as yet unknown.

The chain combines TRBV12-3 or TRBV12-4 with TRBJ2-3; unclear D gene. The input for sequencing was PBMCs, taken on the day of the yellow fever booster vaccination. The origin of this receptor is a man aged 25-45 years who received the YFV17D yellow fever vaccine. CDR3 nucleotides: TGTGCCACTAGGCCCCAGAACACAGATACGCAGTATTTT. It specifies CATRPQNTDTQYF.